Described below is a single TCR beta chain sequence and its context. Its specificity is unknown. Measured with immunoSEQ multiplex PCR; TCRdb has only the in-frame clones, and not every one. The sample holds 35,000 to 40,000 clones; about three quarters are singletons and the top ten take more than 9%. The data are from a study of OX40 agonist ivuxolimab in advanced cancers. Study summary: Three partial responders included one hepatocellular carcinoma patient and two cutaneous melanoma patients. General study results and limits: Clonal expansion among partial responders at 0.1-3.0 mg/kg ranked near the lowest.

V was pared by 0 bases and J by 4 bases, with 4 bases between. The length of the CDR3 is 13 residues. Germline CDR1 is LNHDA and CDR2 is SQIVND (reference sequence). This material consisted of CD4+ or CD8+ T cells sorted from blood, taken in a trial of the OX40 agonist ivuxolimab. The J gene is TRBJ2-1, the V gene TRBV19, with unresolved D. The origin of this receptor is an adult with an advanced solid tumor such as melanoma, head and neck, liver or kidney cancer. The CDR3 loop reads CASSIELYNEQFF. The CDR3 nucleotides are TGTGCCAGTAGTATAGAACTTTACAATGAGCAGTTCTTC.